This TCR beta chain was recovered during a study of blood T cell repertoires in COVID-19. Study summary: The United States, Italy and Spain provided the acute and convalescent COVID-19 samples. PBMCs, B-cell-depleted T cells, or T cells were the source of the cDNA or gDNA that made up the material.

V lost 5 bases, J lost 3 bases, and 16 bases lay in between. The CDR3 is 15 residues long. Germline values: CDR1 MDHEN, CDR2 SYDVKM. Per the original methods: Using reference gene primer amplification, nucleated cell counts were estimated. Sequenced by immunoSEQ multiplex PCR; TCRdb stores in-frame clones only, minus some. From that table come the V and J calls and clone size; the DNA was used to work out D and trimming. Among about 250,000 clones listed, about 79% were seen once. Sequenced material: peripheral blood. The chain joins TRBV28 to TRBJ1-2; D unclear. This clonotype originated in an older man with acute or convalescent COVID-19. The CDR3 protein is CASSPTRQYHYGYTF. In nucleotides, the CDR3 is TGTGCCAGCAGTCCAACACGACAATATCACTATGGCTACACCTTC.